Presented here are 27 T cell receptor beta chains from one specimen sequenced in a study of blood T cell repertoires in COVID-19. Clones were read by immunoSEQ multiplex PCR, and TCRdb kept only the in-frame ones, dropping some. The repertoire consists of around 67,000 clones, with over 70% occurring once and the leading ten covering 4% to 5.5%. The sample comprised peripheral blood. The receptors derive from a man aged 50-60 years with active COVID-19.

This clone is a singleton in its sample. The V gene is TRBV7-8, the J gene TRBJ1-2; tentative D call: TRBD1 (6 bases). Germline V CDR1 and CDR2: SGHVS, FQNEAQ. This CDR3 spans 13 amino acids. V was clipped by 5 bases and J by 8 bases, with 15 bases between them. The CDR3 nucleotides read TGTGCCAGCAGCATCGTACAGGGTTCGGGCTACACCTTC. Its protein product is CASSIVQGSGYTF.

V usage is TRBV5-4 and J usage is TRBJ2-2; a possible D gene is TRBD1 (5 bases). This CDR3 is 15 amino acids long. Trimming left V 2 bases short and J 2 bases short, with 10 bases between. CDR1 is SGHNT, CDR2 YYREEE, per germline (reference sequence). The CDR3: CASSFSGRNTGELFF. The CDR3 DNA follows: TGTGCCAGCAGCTTCTCAGGGCGAAACACCGGGGAGCTGTTTTTT.

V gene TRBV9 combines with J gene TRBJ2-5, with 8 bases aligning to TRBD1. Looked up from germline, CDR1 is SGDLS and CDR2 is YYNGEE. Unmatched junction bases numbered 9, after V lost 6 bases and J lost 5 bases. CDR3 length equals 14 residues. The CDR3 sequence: CASKQGAGDETQYF. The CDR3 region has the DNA TGTGCCAGCAAGCAGGGGGCCGGGGACGAGACCCAGTACTTC.

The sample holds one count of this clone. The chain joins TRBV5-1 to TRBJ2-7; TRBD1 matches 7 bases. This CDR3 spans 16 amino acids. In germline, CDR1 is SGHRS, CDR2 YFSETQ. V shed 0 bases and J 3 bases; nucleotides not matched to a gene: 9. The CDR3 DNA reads TGCGCCAGCAGCTTGGGGGGGACAGCCATAAGCTACGAGCAGTACTTC. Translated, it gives CASSLGGTAISYEQYF.

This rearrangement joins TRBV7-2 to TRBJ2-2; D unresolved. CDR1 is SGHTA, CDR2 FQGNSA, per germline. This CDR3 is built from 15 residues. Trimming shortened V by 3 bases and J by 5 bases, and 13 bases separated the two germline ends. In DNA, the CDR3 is TGTGCCAGCAGCTTCACCGGGTTTGGAACCGGGGAGCTGTTTTTT. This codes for CASSFTGFGTGELFF.

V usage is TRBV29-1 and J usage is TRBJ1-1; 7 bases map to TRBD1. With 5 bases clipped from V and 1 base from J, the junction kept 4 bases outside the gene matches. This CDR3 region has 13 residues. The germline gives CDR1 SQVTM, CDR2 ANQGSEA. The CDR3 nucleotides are TGCAGCGTTTCGTGGACAGGGAACACTGAAGCTTTCTTT. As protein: CSVSWTGNTEAFF.

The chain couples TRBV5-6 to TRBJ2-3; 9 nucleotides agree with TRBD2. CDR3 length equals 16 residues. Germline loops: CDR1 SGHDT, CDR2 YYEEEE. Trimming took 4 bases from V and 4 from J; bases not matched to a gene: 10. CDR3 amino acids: CASSVGLARGADTQYF. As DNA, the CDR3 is TGTGCCAGCAGCGTCGGACTAGCGAGAGGTGCAGATACGCAGTATTTT.

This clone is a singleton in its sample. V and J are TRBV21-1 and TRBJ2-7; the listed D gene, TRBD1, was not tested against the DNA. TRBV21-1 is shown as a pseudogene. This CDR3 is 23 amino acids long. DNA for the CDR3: TGTGCCAGCAGCAAAGTTTTCCTACCCTCACCCCAGGGGCTTGGCTTAAGCCGGTACGAGCAGTACTTC. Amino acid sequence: CASSKVFLPSPQGLGLSRYEQYF.

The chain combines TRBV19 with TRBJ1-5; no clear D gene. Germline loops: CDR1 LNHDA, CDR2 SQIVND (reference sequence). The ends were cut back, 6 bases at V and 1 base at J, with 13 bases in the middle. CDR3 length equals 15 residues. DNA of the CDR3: TGTGCCAGTAGGAGAGACGGAGGAAGCAATCAGCCCCAGCATTTT. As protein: CASRRDGGSNQPQHF.

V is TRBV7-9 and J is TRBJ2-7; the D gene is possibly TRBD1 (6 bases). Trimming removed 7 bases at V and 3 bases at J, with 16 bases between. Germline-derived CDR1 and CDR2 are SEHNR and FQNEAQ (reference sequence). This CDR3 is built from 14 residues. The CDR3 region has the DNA TGTGCCAGCACCGAACAGGGCAACAACTACGAGCAGTACTTC. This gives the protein CASTEQGNNYEQYF.

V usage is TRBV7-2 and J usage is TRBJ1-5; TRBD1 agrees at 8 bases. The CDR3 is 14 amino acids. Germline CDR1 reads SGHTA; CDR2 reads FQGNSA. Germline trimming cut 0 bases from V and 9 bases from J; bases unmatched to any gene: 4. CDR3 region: CASSLAAGGRPQHF. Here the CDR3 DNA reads TGTGCCAGCAGCTTAGCGGCAGGGGGCCGGCCCCAGCATTTT. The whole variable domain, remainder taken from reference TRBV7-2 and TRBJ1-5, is GAGVSQSPSNKVTEKGKDVELRCDPISGHTALYWYRQSLGQGLEFLIYFQGNSAPDKSGLPSDRFSAERTGGSVSTLTIQRTQQEDSAVYLCASSLAAGGRPQHFGDGTRLSIL.

The CDR3 loop reads CATSDPAEFNQPQHF. The CDR3, as DNA: TGTGCCACCAGTGATCCCGCAGAATTCAATCAGCCCCAGCATTTT. The V and J genes are TRBV24-1 and TRBJ1-5; D unclear. V lost 3 bases and J lost 3, with 11 bases in between. CDR1 and CDR2 from the germline V gene are KGHDR and SFDVKD. The CDR3 contains 15 residues.

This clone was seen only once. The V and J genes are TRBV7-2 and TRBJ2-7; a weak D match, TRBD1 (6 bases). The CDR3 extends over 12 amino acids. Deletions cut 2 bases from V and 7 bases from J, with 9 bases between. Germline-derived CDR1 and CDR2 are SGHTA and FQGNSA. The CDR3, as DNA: TGTGCCAGCAGCTTACAGGGGAATGAGCAGTACTTC. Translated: CASSLQGNEQYF.

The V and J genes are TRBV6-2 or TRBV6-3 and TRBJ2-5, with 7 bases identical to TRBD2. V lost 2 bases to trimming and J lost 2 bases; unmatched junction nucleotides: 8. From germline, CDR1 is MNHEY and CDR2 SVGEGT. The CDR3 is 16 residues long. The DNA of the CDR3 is TGTGCCAGCAGTTACGGACGATTGGGGGGGCAAGAGACCCAGTACTTC. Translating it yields CASSYGRLGGQETQYF.

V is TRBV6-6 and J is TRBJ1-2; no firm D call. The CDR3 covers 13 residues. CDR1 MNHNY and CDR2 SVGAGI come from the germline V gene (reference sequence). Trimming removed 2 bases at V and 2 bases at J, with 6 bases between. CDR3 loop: CASSYRVNYGYTF. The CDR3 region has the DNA TGTGCCAGCAGTTACCGGGTGAACTATGGCTACACCTTC.

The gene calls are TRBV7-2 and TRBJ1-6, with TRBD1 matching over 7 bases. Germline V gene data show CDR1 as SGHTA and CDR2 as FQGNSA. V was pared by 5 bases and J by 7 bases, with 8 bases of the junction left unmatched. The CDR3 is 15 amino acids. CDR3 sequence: CASSAYRGGNSPLHF. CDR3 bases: TGTGCCAGCAGCGCATACAGGGGTGGAAATTCACCCCTCCACTTT.

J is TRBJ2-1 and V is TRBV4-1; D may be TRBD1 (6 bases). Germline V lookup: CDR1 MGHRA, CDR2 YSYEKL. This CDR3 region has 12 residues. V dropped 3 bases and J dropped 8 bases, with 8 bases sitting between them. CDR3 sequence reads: CASSQSGDEQFF. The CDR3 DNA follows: TGCGCCAGCAGCCAGTCAGGGGATGAGCAGTTCTTC.

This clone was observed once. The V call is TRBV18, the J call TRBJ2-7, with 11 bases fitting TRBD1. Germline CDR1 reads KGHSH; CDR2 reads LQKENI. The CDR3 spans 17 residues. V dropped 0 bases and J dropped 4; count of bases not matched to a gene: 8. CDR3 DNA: TGTGCCAGCTCACCACCGAGTCAGGGGACAGGGGGGTACGAGCAGTACTTC. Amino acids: CASSPPSQGTGGYEQYF.

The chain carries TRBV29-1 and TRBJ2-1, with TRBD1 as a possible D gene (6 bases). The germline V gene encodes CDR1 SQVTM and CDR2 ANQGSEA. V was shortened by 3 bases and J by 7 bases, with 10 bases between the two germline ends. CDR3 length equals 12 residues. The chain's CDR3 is CSVEGAGNEQFF. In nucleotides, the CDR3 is TGCAGCGTTGAGGGGGCTGGTAATGAGCAGTTCTTC.

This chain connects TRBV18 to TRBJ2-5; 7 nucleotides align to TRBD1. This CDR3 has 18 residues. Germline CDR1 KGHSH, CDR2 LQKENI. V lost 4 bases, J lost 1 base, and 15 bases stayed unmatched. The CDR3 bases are TGTGCCAGCTCACGGAGCCAGGGACAGACGAACTCCCAAGAGACCCAGTACTTC. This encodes CASSRSQGQTNSQETQYF.

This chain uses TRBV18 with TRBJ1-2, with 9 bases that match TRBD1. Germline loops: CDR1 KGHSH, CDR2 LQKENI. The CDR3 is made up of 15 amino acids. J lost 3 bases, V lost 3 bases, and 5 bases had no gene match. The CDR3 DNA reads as TGTGCCAGCTCACCTGGGGACAGGGCCTACTATGGCTACACCTTC. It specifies CASSPGDRAYYGYTF.

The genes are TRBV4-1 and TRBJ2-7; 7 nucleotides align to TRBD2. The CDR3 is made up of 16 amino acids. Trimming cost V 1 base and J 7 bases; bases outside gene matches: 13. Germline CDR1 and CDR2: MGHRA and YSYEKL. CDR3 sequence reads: CASSQAGGLRGTEQYF. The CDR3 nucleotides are TGCGCCAGCAGCCAAGCGGGAGGACTTAGGGGAACAGAGCAGTACTTC.

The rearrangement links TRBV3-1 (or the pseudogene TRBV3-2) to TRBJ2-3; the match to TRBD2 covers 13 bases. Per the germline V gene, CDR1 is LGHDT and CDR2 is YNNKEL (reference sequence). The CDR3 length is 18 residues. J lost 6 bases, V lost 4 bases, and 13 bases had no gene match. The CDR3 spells CASSLRTSGRRGLDTQYF. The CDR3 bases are TGTGCCAGCAGCCTTCGGACTAGCGGGAGAAGAGGTCTGGATACGCAGTATTTT.

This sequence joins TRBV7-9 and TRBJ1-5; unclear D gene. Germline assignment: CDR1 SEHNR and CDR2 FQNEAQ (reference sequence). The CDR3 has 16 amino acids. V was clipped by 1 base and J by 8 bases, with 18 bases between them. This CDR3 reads CASSLDDARGIKPQHF. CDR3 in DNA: TGTGCCAGCAGCTTAGATGACGCGCGGGGAATTAAGCCCCAGCATTTT.

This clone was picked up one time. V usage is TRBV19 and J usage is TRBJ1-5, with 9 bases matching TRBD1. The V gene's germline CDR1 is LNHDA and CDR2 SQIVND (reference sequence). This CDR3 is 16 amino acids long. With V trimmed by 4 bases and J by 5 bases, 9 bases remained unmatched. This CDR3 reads CASSRKRDRDHQPQHF. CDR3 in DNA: TGTGCCAGTAGTAGAAAACGGGACAGGGACCATCAGCCCCAGCATTTT.

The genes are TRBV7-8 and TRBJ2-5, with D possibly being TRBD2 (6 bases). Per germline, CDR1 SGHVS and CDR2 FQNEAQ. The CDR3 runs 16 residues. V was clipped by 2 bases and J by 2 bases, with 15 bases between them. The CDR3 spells CASSLRGLPIQETQYF. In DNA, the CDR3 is TGTGCCAGCAGCTTACGGGGACTTCCTATTCAAGAGACCCAGTACTTC.

CDR3 residues: CATWGGSSPGETQYF. CDR3 bases: TGTGCCACGTGGGGCGGGAGTTCACCGGGGGAGACCCAGTACTTC. The chain employs TRBV7-2 and TRBJ2-5; 7 positions match TRBD2. V gave up 10 bases and J gave up 5 bases; unmatched junction bases: 16. The CDR3 spans 15 residues. Germline lookup yields CDR1 SGHTA and CDR2 FQGNSA. Complete variable domain (other parts from reference TRBV7-2 and TRBJ2-5): GAGVSQSPSNKVTEKGKDVELRCDPISGHTALYWYRQSLGQGLEFLIYFQGNSAPDKSGLPSDRFSAERTGGSVSTLTIQRTQQEDSAVYLCATWGGSSPGETQYFGPGTRLLVL.